The following is a TCR beta chain sequence with its context. The antigen remains unidentified. This record belongs to a study of vaccination and CD4 T cells after COVID-19. Overall study: The study drew post-COVID samples a median about 95 days after diagnosis (range 35 to 161). SARS-CoV-2, HCoV-NL63, HCoV-OC43 and HCoV-229E supplied the overlapping spike peptides used to stimulate cells.

Treatment specified: approximately 10-day PBMC culture with coronavirus spike peptide pools or control peptides (ViraFEST assay). Germline values: CDR1 DFQATT, CDR2 SNEGSKA (reference sequence). V lost 1 base and J lost 0, with 10 bases in between. This CDR3 is 15 amino acids long. With the Oncomine TCR Beta short-read assay, DNA from cultured CD4+ T cells was sequenced. Cultured CD4+ T cells yielded the extracted genomic DNA. TCRdb reprocessed the PCR reads with MiXCR, giving one entry per CDR3 protein. The sample holds some 9,500 distinct CDR3 sequences, under 60% seen once. The sequence came from a human donor who had recovered from COVID-19. Sequencing was done on a sample of CD4+ T cells from blood, cultured in vitro. This chain joins TRBV20-1 and TRBJ2-1; D is unclear. The CDR3: CSARGLGSSYNEQFF. The CDR3 nucleotides read TGCAGTGCTAGAGGGTTGGGATCCTCCTACAATGAGCAGTTCTTC.